The 21 T cell receptor beta chains below come from one sample, sequenced in a study of T-cell reconstitution after alpha-beta-depleted transplantation in children. Unique molecular identifiers featured in how the TCRbeta library was prepared. TCRdb independently ran MiXCR on the PCR reads; one entry per CDR3 protein. The data contain fewer than 1 million distinct CDR3 sequences, approximately 15% of them singletons. The material was PBMCs, mostly from graft donor cells, obtained 360 days after TCRalphabeta/CD19-depleted stem cell transplant. The receptors derive from a male patient younger than 18 who had a stem cell transplant for acute lymphoblastic leukemia, so the T cells may come from the graft donor.

This clonotype was detected ten times or more. CDR3 sequence (DNA): TGTGCCAGCAGTGACTCCGCCGGGACTCCTCAGTTCTTC. Amino acid sequence: CASSDSAGTPQFF. V usage is TRBV6-4 and J usage is TRBJ2-1; a possible D gene is TRBD2 (6 bases). The CDR3 spans 13 residues. V lost 0 bases and J lost 13, with 13 bases in between. Germline-derived CDR1 and CDR2 are MRHNA and SNTAGT.

This clonotype has only a few counts. Written as DNA, the CDR3 is TGCAGTGCTAATCGAGTAAGGACTAGCGAATCCAATGAGCAGTTCTTC. The encoded protein is CSANRVRTSESNEQFF. The rearrangement uses TRBV20-1 and TRBJ2-1, with 9 bases lining up with TRBD2. The CDR3 has 16 residues. CDR1 is DFQATT and CDR2 is SNEGSKA in the germline V gene (reference sequence). The junction had 13 bases not matched to a gene; V was cut back by 4 bases and J by 6 bases.

The rearrangement joins TRBV29-1 to TRBJ1-1; a weak D match, TRBD1 (6 bases). Deletions cut 4 bases from V and 0 bases from J, with 30 bases between. The CDR3 is made up of 20 amino acids. Germline V gene data show CDR1 as SQVTM and CDR2 as ANQGSEA. The CDR3, as DNA: TGCAGCGTTGTAGGCACCCCGATCGGGGGGCGCCGAGAGATGAACACTGAAGCTTTCTTT. Protein sequence: CSVVGTPIGGRREMNTEAFF.

The chain has TRBV7-6 and TRBJ2-6; D unresolved. The CDR3 is made up of 15 amino acids. V lost 0 bases to trimming and J lost 3 bases, with 6 bases between them. Germline CDR1 and CDR2: SGHVS and FNYEAQ. CDR3 amino acids: CASSLAPIGANVLTF. The CDR3 nucleotides read TGTGCCAGCAGCTTAGCCCCGATTGGGGCCAACGTCCTGACTTTC. Full variable domain (remainder filled in from reference TRBV7-6 and TRBJ2-6): GAGVSQSPRYKVTKRGQDVALRCDPISGHVSLYWYRQALGQGPEFLTYFNYEAQQDKSGLPNDRFSAERPEGSISTLTIQRTEQRDSAMYRCASSLAPIGANVLTFGAGSRLTVL.

This clonotype has more than one count but fewer than ten. The gene calls are TRBV7-3 and TRBJ2-5; 8 bases line up with TRBD1. CDR1 is SGHTA, CDR2 FQGTGA, per germline. J lost 2 bases, V lost 4 bases, and 9 bases had no gene match. CDR3 length: 16 residues. The CDR3 loop is CASSSRTGPKQETQYF. CDR3 bases: TGTGCCAGCAGCTCCAGGACAGGGCCTAAACAAGAGACCCAGTACTTC.

This clonotype showed up just a few times. The CDR3, as DNA: TGTGCCAGCAGCCCTGACACATACAATGAGCAGTTCTTC. Its translation: CASSPDTYNEQFF. The chain carries TRBV6-6 and TRBJ2-1; D is unclear. The germline CDR1 and CDR2 sequences are MNHNY and SVGAGI (reference sequence). Deletions cut 6 bases from V and 4 bases from J, with 10 bases between. The CDR3 length is 13 residues.

This clonotype has only a few counts. The V call is TRBV12-3 or TRBV12-4, the J call TRBJ2-7; D is ambiguous. The CDR3 extends over 13 amino acids. With 3 bases removed from V and 3 bases from J, the gap between germline ends came to 9 bases. CDR3 bases: TGTGCCAGCAGTTTCCGGGCCTACTACGAGCAGTACTTC. This translates into CASSFRAYYEQYF.

This clonotype was seen more than once but under ten times. The rearrangement joins TRBV20-1 to TRBJ1-6; D remains unclear. This CDR3 region has 13 residues. V was cut by 4 bases and J by 7 bases, with 11 bases left in between. Germline V gene data show CDR1 as DFQATT and CDR2 as SNEGSKA (reference sequence). The CDR3 loop reads CSAKRAANSPLHF. The CDR3 bases are TGCAGTGCTAAGAGGGCGGCGAATTCACCCCTCCACTTT.

The J gene is TRBJ2-6, the V gene TRBV24-1, with TRBD1 matching over 12 bases. Per the germline V gene, CDR1 is KGHDR and CDR2 is SFDVKD. V trimming: 3 bases; J trimming: 9 bases; junction bases outside the gene matches: 5. CDR3 length: 16 amino acids. CDR3 sequence reads: CATSDGDRGLHNVLTF. The CDR3 region has the DNA TGTGCCACCAGTGATGGGGACAGGGGGCTCCACAACGTCCTGACTTTC.

This clonotype was counted only a few times. The chain has TRBV18 and TRBJ2-7; TRBD2 might be the D (7 bases). Trimming removed 3 bases at V and 5 bases at J, with 17 bases between. This CDR3 comprises 15 residues. The germline gives CDR1 KGHSH, CDR2 LQKENI. The DNA for the CDR3 is TGTGCCAGCTCACCGCGGCGGGGGCCGTGGGACGAGCAGTACTTC. Its translation: CASSPRRGPWDEQYF. Full variable domain (rest looked up from reference TRBV18 and TRBJ2-7): NAGVMQNPRHLVRRRGQEARLRCSPMKGHSHVYWYRQLPEEGLKFMVYLQKENIIDESGMPKERFSAEFPKEGPSILRIQQVVRGDSAAYFCASSPRRGPWDEQYFGPGTRLTVT.

This clonotype has a count of ten or more. The V gene is TRBV5-1, the J gene TRBJ2-2; D not resolved. The CDR3 has 14 amino acids. Germline V CDR1 and CDR2: SGHRS, YFSETQ. V gave up 3 bases and J gave up 0 bases, with 6 bases separating them. The DNA for the CDR3 is TGCGCCAGCAGCTACCCCACGAACACCGGGGAGCTGTTTTTT. Translation gives CASSYPTNTGELFF.

As concerns this clonotype: Given the absence of the conserved phenylalanine or tryptophan at the CDR3 end, a read error is likely. The DNA is omitted, as the CDR3 cannot be located on it reliably, and the CDR3 follows TCRdb's listing. The chain carries TRBV29-1 and TRBJ1-4; no check of the table's D call, TRBD1, against the DNA was made. Germline values: CDR1 SQVTM, CDR2 ANQGSEA. The CDR3 totals 10 residues, both ends included. This chain's CDR3 is CSAAPTDSRG.

This chain connects TRBV19 to TRBJ2-7, with a weak D call TRBD1 (6 bases). CDR3 length: 17 amino acids. The germline V gene has CDR1 LNHDA and CDR2 SQIVND (reference sequence). The V and J ends lost 4 bases and 0 bases respectively, with 19 bases between them. CDR3 in amino acids: CASSTVLLRTVSYEQYF. The CDR3 DNA sequence: TGTGCCAGTAGTACCGTACTTTTGAGGACAGTCTCCTACGAGCAGTACTTC.

This clonotype was recorded many times. The genes are TRBV18 and TRBJ2-7; no reliable D call. Trimming cost V 3 bases and J 2 bases, with 8 bases left between them. The CDR3 sequence is 13 residues long. Per the germline V gene, CDR1 is KGHSH and CDR2 is LQKENI. The CDR3 DNA reads as TGTGCCAGCTCACCCGGCCCTACCTACGAGCAGTACTTC. Translation gives CASSPGPTYEQYF.

The chain carries TRBV10-3 and TRBJ2-2; D tentatively reads TRBD1 or TRBD2 (5 bases each). Germline V gene sequence: CDR1 ENHRY, CDR2 SYGVKD. Between the trimmed V and J ends, which lost 6 bases and 6 bases, there was a span of 11 bases. The CDR3 has 13 amino acids. The CDR3 region is CAISPGLAGELFF. CDR3 coding DNA: TGTGCCATCAGCCCGGGGCTAGCCGGGGAGCTGTTTTTT.

V gene TRBV7-2 combines with J gene TRBJ2-7; the D is unclear. Trimming shortened V by 0 bases and J by 3 bases, and 18 bases separated the two germline ends. The germline gives CDR1 SGHTA, CDR2 FQGNSA. This CDR3 spans 17 amino acids. The CDR3 nucleotides read TGTGCCAGCAGCTTAGCTCCGGCCAGAATTTTTGTCTACGAGCAGTACTTC. Translated, it gives CASSLAPARIFVYEQYF.

The chain recombines TRBV6-6 with TRBJ2-3, with unresolved D. CDR1 and CDR2 (germline): MNHNY, SVGAGI (reference sequence). The V gene lost 10 bases and the J gene lost 1 base, with 12 bases spanning the gap. The CDR3 covers 13 residues. The CDR3 DNA follows: TGTGCCACTCTTTCCCGCGGCACAGATACGCAGTATTTT. This sequence encodes CATLSRGTDTQYF.

The gene calls are TRBV7-3 and TRBJ2-2; D is uncertain. The CDR3 length is 15 residues. Trimming took off 0 bases at V and 3 bases at J, with 8 bases between the two ends. Germline V CDR1 and CDR2: SGHTA, FQGTGA. The CDR3 reads CASSLTGLDTGELFF. The CDR3 nucleotides read TGTGCCAGCAGCTTAACCGGGTTGGACACCGGGGAGCTGTTTTTT.

There are a few counts of this clonotype. The gene calls are TRBV20-1 and TRBJ2-5; TRBD2 aligns across 14 bases. The CDR3 has 15 residues. Germline V lookup: CDR1 DFQATT, CDR2 SNEGSKA (reference sequence). With 5 bases clipped from V and 4 bases from J, the junction kept 6 bases outside the gene matches. This chain's CDR3 is CSAQTSGREPETQYF. CDR3 DNA sequence: TGCAGTGCTCAGACTAGCGGGAGGGAACCAGAGACCCAGTACTTC.

The V gene is TRBV9, the J gene TRBJ1-1; D is undetermined. CDR1 is SGDLS and CDR2 is YYNGEE in the germline V gene. Between the trimmed V and J ends, which lost 6 bases and 2 bases, there was a span of 11 bases. The length of the CDR3 is 13 residues. CDR3 sequence reads: CASNELGNTEAFF. The DNA for the CDR3 is TGTGCCAGCAACGAGTTGGGAAACACTGAAGCTTTCTTT.

A remark on this clonotype: An end of the junction does not agree with germline; a read error may underlie this. This chain uses TRBV13 with TRBJ2-1; D not resolved. Germline V gene sequence: CDR1 PRHDT, CDR2 FYEKMQ (reference sequence). The CDR3 is 18 residues long. CDR3 sequence: CTSCLGGPHQSSYNEQFF. CDR3 nucleotides: TGTACCAGCTGTTTAGGCGGTCCTCATCAAAGCTCCTACAATGAGCAGTTCTTC.